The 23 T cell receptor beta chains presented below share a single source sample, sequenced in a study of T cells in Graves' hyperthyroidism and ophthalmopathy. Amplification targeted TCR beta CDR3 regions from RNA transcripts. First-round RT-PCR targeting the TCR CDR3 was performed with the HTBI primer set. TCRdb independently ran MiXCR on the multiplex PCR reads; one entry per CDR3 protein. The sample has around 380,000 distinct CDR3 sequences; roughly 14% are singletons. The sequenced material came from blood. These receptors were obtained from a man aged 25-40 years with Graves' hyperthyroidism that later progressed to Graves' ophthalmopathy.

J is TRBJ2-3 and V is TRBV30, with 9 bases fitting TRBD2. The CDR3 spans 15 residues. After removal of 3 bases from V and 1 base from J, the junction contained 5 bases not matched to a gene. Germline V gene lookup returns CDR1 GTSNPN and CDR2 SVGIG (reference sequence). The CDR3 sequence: CAWSPASGGTDTQYF. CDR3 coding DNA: TGTGCCTGGAGCCCCGCTAGCGGGGGCACAGATACGCAGTATTTT.

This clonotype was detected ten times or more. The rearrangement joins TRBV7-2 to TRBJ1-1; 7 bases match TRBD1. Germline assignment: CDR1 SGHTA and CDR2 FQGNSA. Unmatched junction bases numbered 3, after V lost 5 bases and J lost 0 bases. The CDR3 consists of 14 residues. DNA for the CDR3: TGTGCCAGCAGCCGGGACAGAATGAACACTGAAGCTTTCTTT. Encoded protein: CASSRDRMNTEAFF.

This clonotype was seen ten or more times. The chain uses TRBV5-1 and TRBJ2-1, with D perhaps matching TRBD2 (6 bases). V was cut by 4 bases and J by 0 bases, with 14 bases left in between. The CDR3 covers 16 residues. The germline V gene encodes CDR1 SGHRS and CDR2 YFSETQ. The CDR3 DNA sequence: TGCGCCAGCAGCCTGCTCGGGACTCTCTCCTACAATGAGCAGTTCTTC. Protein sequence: CASSLLGTLSYNEQFF.

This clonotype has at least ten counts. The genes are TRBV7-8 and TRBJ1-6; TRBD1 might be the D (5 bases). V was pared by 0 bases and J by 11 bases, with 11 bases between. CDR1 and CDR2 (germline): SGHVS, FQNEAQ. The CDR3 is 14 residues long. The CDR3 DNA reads TGTGCCAGCAGCTTAGCCTCAACAGGACCACCCCTCCACTTT. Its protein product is CASSLASTGPPLHF.

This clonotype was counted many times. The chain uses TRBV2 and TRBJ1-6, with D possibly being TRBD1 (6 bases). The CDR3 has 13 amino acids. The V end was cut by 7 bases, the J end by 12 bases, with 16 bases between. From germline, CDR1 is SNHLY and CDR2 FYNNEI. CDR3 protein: CASNTNREGPLHF. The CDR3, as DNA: TGTGCCAGCAATACGAACAGGGAGGGACCCCTCCACTTT.

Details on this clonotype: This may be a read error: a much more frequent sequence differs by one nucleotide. The CDR3 nucleotides read TGTGCCAGCGTCCGTTGGGGGTCCAGCTCCTACGAGCAGTACTTC. It specifies CASVRWGSSSYEQYF. The chain uses TRBV7-9 and TRBJ2-7; D possibly uses TRBD1 or TRBD2 (5 bases each). V dropped 8 bases and J dropped 0 bases, with 17 bases sitting between them. Germline values: CDR1 SEHNR, CDR2 FQNEAQ (reference sequence). This CDR3 is built from 15 residues.

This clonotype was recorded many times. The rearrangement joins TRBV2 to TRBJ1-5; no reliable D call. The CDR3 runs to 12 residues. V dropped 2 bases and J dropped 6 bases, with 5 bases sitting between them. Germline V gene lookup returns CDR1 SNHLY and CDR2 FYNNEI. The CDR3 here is CASSEWVQPQHF. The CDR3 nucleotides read TGTGCCAGCAGTGAATGGGTTCAGCCCCAGCATTTT. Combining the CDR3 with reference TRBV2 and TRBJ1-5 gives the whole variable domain EPEVTQTPSHQVTQMGQEVILRCVPISNHLYFYWYRQILGQKVEFLVSFYNNEISEKSEIFDDQFSVERPDGSNFTLKIRSTKLEDSAMYFCASSEWVQPQHFGDGTRLSIL.

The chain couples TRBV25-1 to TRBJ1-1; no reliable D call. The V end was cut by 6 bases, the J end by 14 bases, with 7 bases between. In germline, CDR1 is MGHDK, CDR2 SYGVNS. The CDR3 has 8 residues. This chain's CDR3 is CASRVRFF. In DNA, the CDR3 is TGTGCCAGCAGGGTTAGGTTCTTT.

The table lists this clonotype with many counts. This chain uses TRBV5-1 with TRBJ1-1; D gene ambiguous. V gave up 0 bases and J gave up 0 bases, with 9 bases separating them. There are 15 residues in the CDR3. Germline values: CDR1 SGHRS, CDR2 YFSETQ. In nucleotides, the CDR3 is TGCGCCAGCAGCTTGGCCGGACGGTTGAACACTGAAGCTTTCTTT. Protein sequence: CASSLAGRLNTEAFF. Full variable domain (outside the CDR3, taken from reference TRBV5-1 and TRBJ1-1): KAGVTQTPRYLIKTRGQQVTLSCSPISGHRSVSWYQQTPGQGLQFLFEYFSETQRNKGNFPGRFSGRQFSNSRSEMNVSTLELGDSALYLCASSLAGRLNTEAFFGQGTRLTVV.

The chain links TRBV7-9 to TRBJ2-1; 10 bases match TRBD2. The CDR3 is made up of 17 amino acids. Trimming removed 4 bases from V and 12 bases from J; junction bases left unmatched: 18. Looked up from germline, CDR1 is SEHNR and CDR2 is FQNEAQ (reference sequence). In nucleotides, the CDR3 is TGTGCCAGCAGCTCTCGCCCCGTTAGCGGGGGGCAAGATGCGCAGTTCTTC. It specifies CASSSRPVSGGQDAQFF.

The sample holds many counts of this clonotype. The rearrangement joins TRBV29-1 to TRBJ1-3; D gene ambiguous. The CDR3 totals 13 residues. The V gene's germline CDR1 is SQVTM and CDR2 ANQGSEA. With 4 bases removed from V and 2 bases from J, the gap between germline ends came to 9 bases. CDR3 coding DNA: TGCAGCGTTGGGGTCTCAGCTGGAAACACCATATATTTT. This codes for CSVGVSAGNTIYF.

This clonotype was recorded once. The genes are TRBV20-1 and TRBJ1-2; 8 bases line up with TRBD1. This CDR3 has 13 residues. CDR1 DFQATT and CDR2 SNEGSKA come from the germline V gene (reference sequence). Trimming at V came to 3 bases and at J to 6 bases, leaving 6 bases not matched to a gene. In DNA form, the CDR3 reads TGCAGTGCTAGCCGGGACAGGAATAATGGCTACACCTTC. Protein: CSASRDRNNGYTF.

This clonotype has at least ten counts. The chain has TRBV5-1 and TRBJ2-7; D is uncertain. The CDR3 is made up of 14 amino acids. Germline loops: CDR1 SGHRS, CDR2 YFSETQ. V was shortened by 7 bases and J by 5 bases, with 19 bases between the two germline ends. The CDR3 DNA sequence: TGCGCCAGCCTCAGAGTTCCTACAGCTGACGAGCAGTACTTC. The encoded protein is CASLRVPTADEQYF.

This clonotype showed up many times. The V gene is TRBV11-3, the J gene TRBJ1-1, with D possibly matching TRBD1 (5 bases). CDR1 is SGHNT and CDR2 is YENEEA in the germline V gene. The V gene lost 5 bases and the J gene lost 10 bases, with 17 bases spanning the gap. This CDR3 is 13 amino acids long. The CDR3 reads CASSLMDAGLAFF. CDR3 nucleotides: TGTGCCAGCAGCCTAATGGATGCAGGGTTAGCTTTCTTT.

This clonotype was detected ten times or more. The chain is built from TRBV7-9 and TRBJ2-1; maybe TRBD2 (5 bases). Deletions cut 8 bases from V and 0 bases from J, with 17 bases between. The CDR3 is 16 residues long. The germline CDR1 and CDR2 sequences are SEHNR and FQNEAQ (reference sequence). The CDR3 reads CASEPGSWSSYNEQFF. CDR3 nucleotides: TGTGCCAGCGAGCCGGGATCCTGGAGCTCCTACAATGAGCAGTTCTTC.

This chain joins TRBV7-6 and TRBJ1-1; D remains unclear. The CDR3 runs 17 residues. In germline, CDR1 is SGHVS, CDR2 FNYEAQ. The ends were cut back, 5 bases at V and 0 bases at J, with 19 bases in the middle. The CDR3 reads CASSPRTDSSMNTEAFF. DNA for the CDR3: TGTGCCAGCAGCCCTCGAACAGATTCTTCCATGAACACTGAAGCTTTCTTT. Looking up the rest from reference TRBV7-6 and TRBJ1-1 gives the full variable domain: GAGVSQSPRYKVTKRGQDVALRCDPISGHVSLYWYRQALGQGPEFLTYFNYEAQQDKSGLPNDRFSAERPEGSISTLTIQRTEQRDSAMYRCASSPRTDSSMNTEAFFGQGTRLTVV.

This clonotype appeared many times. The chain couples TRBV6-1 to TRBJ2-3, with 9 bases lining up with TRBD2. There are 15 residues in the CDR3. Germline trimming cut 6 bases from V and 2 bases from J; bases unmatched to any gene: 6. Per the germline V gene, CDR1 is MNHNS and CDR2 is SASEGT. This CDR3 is CASRIAGDFTDTQYF. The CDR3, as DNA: TGTGCCAGCAGAATAGCGGGGGATTTCACAGATACGCAGTATTTT.

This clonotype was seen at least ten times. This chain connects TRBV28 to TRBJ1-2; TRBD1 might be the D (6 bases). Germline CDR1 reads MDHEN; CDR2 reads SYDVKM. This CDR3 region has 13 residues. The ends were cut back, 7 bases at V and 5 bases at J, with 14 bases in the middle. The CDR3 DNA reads TGTGCCAGCATTGGGGGCGCTGGATATGGCTACACCTTC. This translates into CASIGGAGYGYTF.

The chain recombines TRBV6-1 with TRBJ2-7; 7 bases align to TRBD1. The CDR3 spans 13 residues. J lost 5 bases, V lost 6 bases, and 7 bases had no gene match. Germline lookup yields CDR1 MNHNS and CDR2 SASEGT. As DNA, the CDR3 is TGTGCCAGCAGGGGCACAGGGGAAGACGAGCAGTACTTC. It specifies CASRGTGEDEQYF.

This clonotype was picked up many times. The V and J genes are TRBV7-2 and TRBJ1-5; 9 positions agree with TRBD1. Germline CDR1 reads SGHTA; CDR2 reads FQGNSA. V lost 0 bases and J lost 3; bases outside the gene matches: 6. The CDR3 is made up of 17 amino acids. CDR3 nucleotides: TGTGCCAGCAGCTTAGCAGACAGGGGGAGACACAATCAGCCCCAGCATTTT. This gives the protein CASSLADRGRHNQPQHF.

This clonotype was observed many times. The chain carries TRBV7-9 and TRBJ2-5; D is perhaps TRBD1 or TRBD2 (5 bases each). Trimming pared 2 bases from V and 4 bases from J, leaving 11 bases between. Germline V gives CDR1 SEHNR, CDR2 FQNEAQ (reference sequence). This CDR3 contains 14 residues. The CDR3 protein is CASSLRGVVETQYF. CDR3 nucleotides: TGTGCCAGCAGCTTAAGAGGGGTTGTAGAGACCCAGTACTTC.

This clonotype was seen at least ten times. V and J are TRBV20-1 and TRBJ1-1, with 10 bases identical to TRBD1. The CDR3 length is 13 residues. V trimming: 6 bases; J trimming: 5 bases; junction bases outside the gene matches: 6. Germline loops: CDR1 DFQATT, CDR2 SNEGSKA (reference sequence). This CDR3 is CSAPRTGGTEAFF. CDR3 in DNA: TGCAGTGCCCCTAGGACAGGGGGGACTGAAGCTTTCTTT.

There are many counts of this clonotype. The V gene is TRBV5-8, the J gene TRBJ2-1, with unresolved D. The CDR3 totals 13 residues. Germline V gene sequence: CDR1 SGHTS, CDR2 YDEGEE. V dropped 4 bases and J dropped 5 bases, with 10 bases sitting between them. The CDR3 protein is CASSPLPHNEQFF. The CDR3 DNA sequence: TGTGCCAGCAGCCCGCTTCCTCACAATGAGCAGTTCTTC.